The present T cell receptor beta chain was sequenced within a study of blood T cell repertoires in COVID-19. At the level of the study: Material from acute and convalescent COVID-19 was sourced from the United States, Italy and Spain. Nucleic acid was either cDNA or gDNA, and it came from T cells, B-cell-depleted T cells, or PBMCs.

Original processing methods: Amplified reference gene primers provided the basis for estimating nucleated cell counts. TCRdb keeps only in-frame clones here, not all; method: immunoSEQ multiplex PCR. The DNA gave D and trimming, while V, J and clone size come from that table. The data show 210,000 or so clones, approximately 79% seen once. Germline values: CDR1 MNHEY, CDR2 SVGAGI. This CDR3 region has 13 residues. V trimming: 6 bases; J trimming: 5 bases; junction bases outside the gene matches: 5. This TCR was recovered from a man aged 45-65 years who had recovered from COVID-19. The chain has TRBV6-5 and TRBJ2-3; 7 bases fit TRBD1. Input material: peripheral blood. The CDR3 DNA reads as TGTGCCAGCAGGAAGACAGGGATAGATACGCAGTATTTT. Translated: CASRKTGIDTQYF.